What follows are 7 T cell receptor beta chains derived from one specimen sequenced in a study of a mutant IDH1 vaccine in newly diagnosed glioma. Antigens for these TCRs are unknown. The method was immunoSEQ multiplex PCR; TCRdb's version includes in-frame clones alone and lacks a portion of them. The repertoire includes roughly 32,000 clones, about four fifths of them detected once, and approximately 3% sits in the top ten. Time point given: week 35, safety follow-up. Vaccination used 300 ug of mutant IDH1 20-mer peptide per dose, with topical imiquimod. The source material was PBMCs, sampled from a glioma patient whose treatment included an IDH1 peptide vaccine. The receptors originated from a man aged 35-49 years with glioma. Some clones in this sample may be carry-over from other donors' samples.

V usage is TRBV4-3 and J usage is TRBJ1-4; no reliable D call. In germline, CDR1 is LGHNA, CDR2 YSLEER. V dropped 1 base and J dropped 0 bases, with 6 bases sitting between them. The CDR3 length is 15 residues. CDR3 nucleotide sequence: TGCGCCAGCAGCCAAGTCGGGGCAACTAATGAAAAACTGTTTTTT. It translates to CASSQVGATNEKLFF.

CDR3 protein: CASSLTGSRNTEAFF. The CDR3 DNA is TGTGCCAGCAGCTTAACAGGGAGCCGGAACACTGAAGCTTTCTTT. The chain uses TRBV7-2 and TRBJ1-1; a weak D match, TRBD1 (6 bases). Looked up from germline, CDR1 is SGHTA and CDR2 is FQGNSA. This CDR3 is built from 15 residues. Trimming removed 2 bases at V and 1 base at J, with 11 bases between.

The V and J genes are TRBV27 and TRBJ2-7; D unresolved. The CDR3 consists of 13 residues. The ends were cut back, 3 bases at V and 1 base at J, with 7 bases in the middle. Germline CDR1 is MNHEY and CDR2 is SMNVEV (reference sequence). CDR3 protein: CASSFGRSYEQYF. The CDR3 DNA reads TGTGCCAGCAGTTTTGGCAGATCCTACGAGCAGTACTTC.

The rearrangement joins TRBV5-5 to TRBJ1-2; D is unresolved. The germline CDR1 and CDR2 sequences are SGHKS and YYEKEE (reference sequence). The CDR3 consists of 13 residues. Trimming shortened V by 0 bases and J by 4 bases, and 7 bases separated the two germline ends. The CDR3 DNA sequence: TGTGCCAGCAGCTTGGCGGAGGGCTATGGCTACACCTTC. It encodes CASSLAEGYGYTF.

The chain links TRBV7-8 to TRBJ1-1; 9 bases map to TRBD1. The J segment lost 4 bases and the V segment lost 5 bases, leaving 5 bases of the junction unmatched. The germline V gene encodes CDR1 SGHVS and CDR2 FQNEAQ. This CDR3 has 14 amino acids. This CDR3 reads CASSAGQGSTEAFF. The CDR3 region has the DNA TGTGCCAGCAGCGCCGGACAGGGGTCCACTGAAGCTTTCTTT.

The DNA for the CDR3 is TGTGCCTGGAGAAGGGTAGGCAACAGGGCCCAAGAGACCCAGTACTTC. It is translated as CAWRRVGNRAQETQYF. The chain is built from TRBV30 and TRBJ2-5; TRBD1 might be the D (6 bases). This CDR3 has 16 amino acids. The V end lost 3 bases, the J end lost 1 base, and 18 bases lay between the germline ends. CDR1 GTSNPN and CDR2 SVGIG come from the germline V gene (reference sequence).

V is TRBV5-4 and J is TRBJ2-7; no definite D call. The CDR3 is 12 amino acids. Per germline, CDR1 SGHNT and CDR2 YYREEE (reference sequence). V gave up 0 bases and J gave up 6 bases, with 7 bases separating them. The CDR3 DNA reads TGTGCCAGCAGCTTGGGAGGACGCGAGCAGTACTTC. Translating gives CASSLGGREQYF. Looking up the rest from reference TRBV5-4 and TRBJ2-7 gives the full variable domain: ETGVTQSPTHLIKTRGQQVTLRCSSQSGHNTVSWYQQALGQGPQFIFQYYREEENGRGNFPPRFSGLQFPNYSSELNVNALELDDSALYLCASSLGGREQYFGPGTRLTVT.